The T cell receptor beta chain described here comes from a study of blood T cell repertoires in COVID-19. Per germline, CDR1 LGHNT and CDR2 FRNRAP. Between the trimmed V and J ends, which lost 0 bases and 6 bases, there was a span of 11 bases. This CDR3 spans 15 amino acids. Generated by immunoSEQ multiplex PCR, the TCRdb table keeps only in-frame clones and is missing some. This sample has some 530,000 clones, with approximately 90% found just once. The sample holds one count of this clone. Material for sequencing was PBMCs or T cells enriched from blood (not recorded which). The receptor's source is an older woman who had recovered from COVID-19. The V and J genes are TRBV12-5 and TRBJ2-2, with a weak D call TRBD2 (5 bases). This chain's CDR3 is CASGLVEAGAGELFF. The CDR3 region has the DNA TGTGCTAGTGGTTTGGTCGAAGCCGGGGCCGGGGAGCTGTTTTTT.